This record looks at one TCR beta chain sequence and its context. This record comes from a study of blood T cell repertoires in COVID-19. Overall study: Material from acute and convalescent COVID-19 was sourced from the United States, Italy and Spain.

The CDR3 is 15 amino acids. The germline V gene has CDR1 LNHDA and CDR2 SQIVND (reference sequence). V was shortened by 6 bases and J by 3 bases, with 16 bases between the two germline ends. Original analysis: The authors estimated nucleated cell counts from reference gene primer amplification. Sequenced by immunoSEQ multiplex PCR; TCRdb stores in-frame clones only, minus some. V and J calls plus clone size are reproduced from that table; the DNA served to infer D and trimming. The repertoire includes about 200,000 clones, approximately 84% of them detected once, and 6.5% to 7% sits in the top ten. The gene calls are TRBV19 and TRBJ2-3, with TRBD1 as a possible D gene (8 bases). The sample comprised peripheral blood. This TCR was sampled from a human donor with acute or convalescent COVID-19. The donor label of this sample is uncertain. CDR3 nucleotide sequence: TGTGCCAGTAGAGGGGGGGACAGGAGGACAGATACGCAGTATTTT. It encodes CASRGGDRRTDTQYF.